Given below is one T cell receptor beta chain in context. Its antigen remains unknown. This sample is drawn from a study of metastatic and nonmetastatic thyroid tumors. The overall study: Malignant and benign thyroid patients had repertoires compared in peripheral blood and tumor or nodule tissue. Overall study results and limits: Benign nodules reportedly had significantly lower TCR beta diversity than malignant thyroid tumors in blood and tumor.

After removal of 10 bases from V and 5 bases from J, the junction contained 9 bases not matched to a gene. This CDR3 is built from 13 residues. Per germline, CDR1 MNHEY and CDR2 SVGEGT. As originally analysed: A papillary thyroid cancer distant-metastasis classifier was built from CDR3 differences across clinicopathological groups. TCRdb reprocessed the PCR reads using MiXCR. Clone size and V and J calls follow TCRdb, not the original study. The sample records around 16,000 clones, 30% to 40% being singletons. Nobody among the patients had been given any treatment before thyroid surgery. The sequence came from a male donor with papillary thyroid cancer or a benign thyroid nodule (not recorded which). Some clones in this sample may be carry-over from other donors' samples. The chain recombines TRBV6-2 or TRBV6-3 with TRBJ1-1; 8 bases are shared with TRBD1. Material for sequencing was tumor tissue. CDR3 region: CATYAGGITEAFF. The DNA of the CDR3 is TGTGCCACCTATGCAGGGGGCATTACTGAAGCTTTCTTT.